The rows below give T cell receptor beta chains drawn from one sample of a study of shared clonotypes between healthy human individuals. Assay used: immunoSEQ multiplex PCR; TCRdb lists only in-frame clones, some missing. This table holds about 2,500,000 clones, around nine tenths found once. Sequencing was carried out using naive CD4+ T cells sorted from blood. The receptors shown here come from a young man in good health. The conserved cysteine and the conserved F or W are not part of the CDR3 here. Size tells how often a clone was seen (once, few, many) or the class of an expanded clone, and some rows leave it out.

abundance,j_gene,v_gene,CDR3aa
NA,TRBJ1-2,TRBV30,AWTFRGNYGYT
NA,TRBJ2-3,TRBV5-1,ASSLSRGSTDTQY
NA,TRBJ1-1,TRBV14,ASSLRVPNTEAF
NA,TRBJ1-6,TRBV30,AWSVEGGISPLH
NA,TRBJ2-5,TRBV10-2,ASSELPGGIETQY
NA,TRBJ2-5,TRBV18,ASSPLTETQY
NA,TRBJ1-1,TRBV5-6,ASSTGWGSVANTEAF
few,TRBJ2-1,TRBV14,ASSPTSGKYNEQF
NA,TRBJ2-4,TRBV4-1,ASSQEGGSKNIQY
NA,TRBJ1-6,TRBV30,AWEGEYNSPLH
NA,TRBJ1-2,TRBV25-1,ASSELYNYGYT
NA,TRBJ2-7,TRBV6-5,ASSYSEEGREQY
NA,TRBJ2-7,TRBV2,ASSESPRLGYEQY
NA,TRBJ1-1,TRBV2,ASKGVEGLTLYMNTEAF
NA,TRBJ1-1,TRBV29-1,SVGGEGAF
NA,TRBJ2-1,TRBV7-2,ASSQQRVSQF
NA,TRBJ2-7,TRBV5-1,ASSLVGTRGYEQY
NA,TRBJ2-5,TRBV5-1,ASSLIPRPQETQY
NA,TRBJ1-1,TRBV7-2,ASSPQPGTNTEAF
NA,TRBJ1-5,TRBV7-9,ASSLDRQPQH
NA,TRBJ1-5,TRBV2,ASTGEFNQPQH
few,TRBJ1-4,TRBV7-9,ASSYPSREKLF
NA,TRBJ2-5,TRBV18,ASSSIAGGEETQY
once,TRBJ2-2,TRBV6-5,ASSYADKNTGELF
NA,TRBJ1-2,TRBV10-3,AISASPGGDYGYT
NA,TRBJ1-5,TRBV15,ATSPQTGFNQPQH
NA,TRBJ2-4,TRBV6-5,ATTDSVLAKNIQY
once,TRBJ1-1,TRBV7-2,ASSEQGGTEAF
NA,TRBJ2-5,TRBV6-5,ASSRTAKETQY
NA,TRBJ1-2,TRBV27,ASSSAGQAPNYGYT
NA,TRBJ1-1,TRBV6-5,ASSTPTGNTEAF
NA,TRBJ2-1,TRBV7-2,ASSRSGTVNEQF
NA,TRBJ2-7,TRBV5-6,ASSPQGVYEQY
NA,TRBJ1-5,TRBV19,ASSPLRDRGGQPQH
NA,TRBJ2-5,TRBV7-2,ASSLVGLVETQY
NA,TRBJ2-3,TRBV6-5,ASSASGRTDTQY
once,TRBJ1-1,TRBV19,ASSGQGASPEAF
NA,TRBJ1-1,TRBV11-2,ASSLDLEGRAF
NA,TRBJ2-7,TRBV6-1,ASSSNRGNSYEQY
NA,TRBJ1-5,TRBV6-1,ASSELNQPQH
NA,TRBJ2-7,TRBV6-1,ASSAWDRSAEQY
NA,TRBJ1-1,TRBV6-5,ASSYSPGTRNTEAF
NA,TRBJ2-5,TRBV19,ASSAPSGGAFVTQY
NA,TRBJ2-6,TRBV7-9,ASSHAGLPDGANVLT
NA,TRBJ2-7,TRBV2,ASRARSGQGTDEQY
once,TRBJ2-7,TRBV18,ASSPIDRDEQY
NA,TRBJ2-7,TRBV9,ASSVTSGGNYEQY
NA,TRBJ2-5,TRBV7-6,ASSWSTGTLQETQY
NA,TRBJ2-3,TRBV6-5,ASSYGLAETDTQY
NA,NA,TRBV14,ASRPSGNSYEQY
NA,TRBJ2-5,TRBV4-1,ASSRTGGGQETQY
NA,TRBJ2-2,TRBV7-6,ASSPRTGPNTGELF
NA,TRBJ1-3,TRBV9,ASSVASEGALGNTIY
NA,TRBJ2-1,TRBV7-9,ASSFREQF
NA,TRBJ1-2,TRBV25-1,ASSESRIYYGYT
NA,TRBJ1-2,TRBV28,ASSPPTGKNYGYT
NA,TRBJ2-1,TRBV9,ASSVAPGLAGSYNEQF
NA,TRBJ1-5,TRBV25-1,ASSNNQPQH
NA,TRBJ2-7,TRBV6-6,ASSYSSGTGAYEQY
NA,TRBJ2-5,TRBV5-1,ASSLYGGDVQETQY